Sequencing of this T cell receptor (beta chain) was carried out in a study of blood T cells in healthy people across ages. The study's findings and limits: Long-lived donors exceeded aged donors in naive CD4+ cells and diversity. Measured against age, TCR beta diversity per million T cells decreased in a roughly linear manner.

Together with a sample-barcoded 5' primer, a J-beta primer mix was included in a second PCR lasting roughly 6 to 12 cycles. TCRdb processed the 5' RACE reads anew with MiXCR; each CDR3 protein has one entry. The sample comprises roughly 570,000 distinct CDR3 sequences, 25% to 30% of which are singletons, and 15% to 20% rests with the top ten. Of note for this clonotype: The antigen is unknown.

This CDR3 has 15 amino acids. The germline V gene encodes CDR1 KGHSH and CDR2 LQKENI. V was trimmed by 2 bases and J by 1 base, leaving 11 bases between them. Sequenced input: blood. The chain employs TRBV18 and TRBJ1-2; D not certain. This sequence was found in a woman in her 70s in good health. Here the CDR3 reads CASSPVADLNYGYTF. The CDR3 coding sequence is TGTGCCAGCTCACCAGTGGCAGATCTTAACTATGGCTACACCTTC.